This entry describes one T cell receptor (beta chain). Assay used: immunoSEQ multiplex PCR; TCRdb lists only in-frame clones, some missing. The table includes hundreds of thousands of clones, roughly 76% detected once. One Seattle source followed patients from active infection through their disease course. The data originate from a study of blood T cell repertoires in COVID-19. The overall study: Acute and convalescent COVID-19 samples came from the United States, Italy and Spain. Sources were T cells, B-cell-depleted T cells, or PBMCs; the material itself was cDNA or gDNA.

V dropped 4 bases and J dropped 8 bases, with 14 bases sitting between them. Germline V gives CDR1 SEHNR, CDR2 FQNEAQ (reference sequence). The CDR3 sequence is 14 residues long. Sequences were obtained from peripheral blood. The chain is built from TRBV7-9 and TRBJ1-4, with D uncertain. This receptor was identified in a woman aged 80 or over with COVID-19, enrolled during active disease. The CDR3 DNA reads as TGTGCCAGCAGCTCAGAAAAAAGCAGGGAAAAACTGTTTTTT. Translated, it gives CASSSEKSREKLFF.